These 15 T cell receptor beta chains were all obtained from the same sample, sequenced in a study of cytotoxic CD8 clonotypes in ibrutinib-treated CLL. Using immunoSEQ multiplex PCR, the repertoire was profiled, and TCRdb retains in-frame clones only, with some absent. The profile covers 35,000 to 40,000 clones, with 70% to 75% appearing a single time and 16% taken by the ten largest. The sequences come from PBMCs, collected at disease progression, from a patient treated with ibrutinib. Source of these receptors: a human donor with chronic lymphocytic leukemia.

This CDR3 reads CASSQMDGNQPQHF. The CDR3 nucleotides read TGTGCCAGCAGTCAGATGGATGGCAATCAGCCCCAGCATTTT. This chain joins TRBV7-9 and TRBJ1-5; D gene ambiguous. CDR1 SEHNR and CDR2 FQNEAQ come from the germline V gene (reference sequence). The CDR3 spans 14 residues. Trimming left V 6 bases short and J 2 bases short, with 11 bases between.

The rearrangement joins TRBV11-1 to TRBJ2-1; 7 bases match TRBD2. CDR3 length equals 15 residues. Germline CDR1 is SGHAT and CDR2 is FQDESV (reference sequence). V gave up 3 bases and J gave up 4 bases; unmatched junction bases: 6. CDR3 protein: CASSLGEGLYNEQFF. CDR3 coding DNA: TGTGCCAGCAGCTTGGGGGAGGGCTTGTACAATGAGCAGTTCTTC.

In this sample, this clone turned up once. This chain uses TRBV2 with TRBJ1-3; 8 bases match TRBD1. J was trimmed by 0 bases and V by 11 bases; bases with no gene match: 6. CDR1 is SNHLY and CDR2 is FYNNEI in the germline V gene. The CDR3 is made up of 14 amino acids. The CDR3 nucleotides read TGTGCCGGCGGGACAGGACGCTCTGGAAACACCATATATTTT. The encoded protein is CAGGTGRSGNTIYF.

The chain carries TRBV19 and TRBJ1-1; tentative D call: TRBD1 (5 bases). The germline CDR1 and CDR2 sequences are LNHDA and SQIVND (reference sequence). Deletions cut 5 bases from V and 6 bases from J, with 13 bases between. The CDR3 extends over 13 amino acids. The CDR3 here is CASSPRQSSEAFF. The CDR3 DNA reads TGTGCCAGTAGTCCCAGACAGAGCTCTGAAGCTTTCTTT. The entire variable domain, with the rest obtained from reference TRBV19 and TRBJ1-1, is as follows: DGGITQSPKYLFRKEGQNVTLSCEQNLNHDAMYWYRQDPGQGLRLIYYSQIVNDFQKGDIAEGYSVSREKKESFPLTVTSAQKNPTAFYLCASSPRQSSEAFFGQGTRLTVV.

The V gene is TRBV6-5, the J gene TRBJ2-5; TRBD2 matches at 8 bases. Germline V gives CDR1 MNHEY, CDR2 SVGAGI. The CDR3 runs to 13 residues. J was trimmed by 7 bases and V by 7 bases; bases with no gene match: 8. The CDR3 DNA is TGTGCCAGCACCCCCCCGGGAGGGGGGACCCAGTACTTC. As protein: CASTPPGGGTQYF.

J is TRBJ2-1 and V is TRBV15, with 15 bases fitting TRBD2. Looked up from germline, CDR1 is LNHNV and CDR2 is YYDKDF (reference sequence). This CDR3 is 20 amino acids long. J lost 3 bases, V lost 4 bases, and 13 bases had no gene match. The CDR3 spells CATSTLKTGTSGGFYNEQFF. CDR3 in DNA: TGTGCCACCAGCACGTTAAAAACCGGGACTAGCGGGGGGTTCTACAATGAGCAGTTCTTC.

This clone was observed a single time. The chain combines TRBV10-3 with TRBJ2-7, with D possibly being TRBD2 (6 bases). The CDR3 spans 12 residues. Per the germline V gene, CDR1 is ENHRY and CDR2 is SYGVKD. V gave up 6 bases and J gave up 1 base, with 7 bases separating them. The CDR3 DNA reads as TGTGCCATCAGCGCGGGGTCCTACGAGCAGTACTTC. Amino acids: CAISAGSYEQYF.

The chain combines TRBV2 with TRBJ1-6, with D possibly TRBD1 on 5 matching bases. Germline V gene lookup returns CDR1 SNHLY and CDR2 FYNNEI. V was trimmed by 1 base and J by 8 bases, leaving 12 bases between them. This CDR3 has 15 amino acids. CDR3 amino acids: CASSEGDPAHSPLHF. In DNA, the CDR3 is TGTGCCAGCAGTGAAGGGGACCCGGCCCATTCACCCCTCCACTTT.

The V call is TRBV5-1, the J call TRBJ1-1; 7 bases are a match to TRBD1. CDR1 is SGHRS and CDR2 is YFSETQ in the germline V gene. This CDR3 has 14 amino acids. V shed 4 bases, J shed 4 bases, and the junction held 7 bases outside the gene matches. DNA of the CDR3: TGCGCCAGCAGCCCCTCGACAGGGTCCACTGAAGCTTTCTTT. Translating gives CASSPSTGSTEAFF. The complete variable domain, with remaining parts taken from reference TRBV5-1 and TRBJ1-1, reads KAGVTQTPRYLIKTRGQQVTLSCSPISGHRSVSWYQQTPGQGLQFLFEYFSETQRNKGNFPGRFSGRQFSNSRSEMNVSTLELGDSALYLCASSPSTGSTEAFFGQGTRLTVV.

The chain's CDR3 is CATSRDGRGYNEQFF. CDR3 in DNA: TGTGCCACCAGCAGAGATGGGCGGGGCTACAATGAGCAGTTCTTC. The chain uses TRBV15 and TRBJ2-1, with a tentative D call TRBD2 (6 bases). Germline CDR1 and CDR2: LNHNV and YYDKDF (reference sequence). The germline V and J ends were trimmed by 0 bases and 3 bases, with 9 bases remaining between them. This CDR3 is 15 amino acids long. Supplemented by reference TRBV15 and TRBJ2-1, the full variable domain reads DAMVIQNPRYQVTQFGKPVTLSCSQTLNHNVMYWYQQKSSQAPKLLFHYYDKDFNNEADTPDNFQSRRPNTSFCFLDIRSPGLGDTAMYLCATSRDGRGYNEQFFGPGTRLTVL.

V gene TRBV7-9 combines with J gene TRBJ1-4; D is possibly TRBD1 (6 bases). This CDR3 has 14 amino acids. Germline CDR1 is SEHNR and CDR2 is FQNEAQ (reference sequence). The V gene lost 6 bases and the J gene lost 2 bases, with 10 bases spanning the gap. The CDR3 spells CASSTGWTNEKLFF. The CDR3, as DNA: TGTGCCAGCAGTACAGGGTGGACTAATGAAAAACTGTTTTTT.

The CDR3 sequence: CASSQTGLTQETQYF. In DNA, the CDR3 is TGTGCCAGCAGCCAGACGGGACTAACACAAGAGACCCAGTACTTC. V usage is TRBV7-6 and J usage is TRBJ2-5, with 7 bases aligning to TRBD2. The CDR3 has 15 residues. The V segment lost 5 bases and the J segment 2 bases; nucleotides outside the gene matches: 8. CDR1 is SGHVS, CDR2 FNYEAQ, per germline.

This clone was recorded a few times. The chain employs TRBV6-1 and TRBJ2-3, with TRBD2 matching 11 bases. CDR1 is MNHNS and CDR2 is SASEGT in the germline V gene. Trimming at V came to 3 bases and at J to 4 bases, leaving 3 bases not matched to a gene. There are 15 residues in the CDR3. The CDR3 nucleotides read TGTGCCAGCAGTGATTTAGCGGGGGGGCCAGATACGCAGTATTTT. Its translation: CASSDLAGGPDTQYF.

This clone turned up a few times. V and J are TRBV6-1 and TRBJ2-7, with unresolved D. The CDR3 totals 12 residues. V was cut by 6 bases and J by 0 bases, with 6 bases left in between. The germline V gene has CDR1 MNHNS and CDR2 SASEGT. The CDR3 coding sequence is TGTGCCAGCAGCGATCTCTCCTACGAGCAGTACTTC. Translation: CASSDLSYEQYF.

Of note for this clone: At one boundary the junction diverges from the germline segment, which might be a read error. V gene TRBV7-7 combines with J gene TRBJ2-7, with a tentative D call TRBD1 (6 bases). The germline V gene encodes CDR1 SSHAT and CDR2 FNYEAQ (reference sequence). The CDR3 is made up of 15 amino acids. CDR3 bases: TGTGCTAGCAGCCTCGGTAGGGCAGGGGCGAGCGAGCAGTACTTC. The encoded protein is CASSLGRAGASEQYF.